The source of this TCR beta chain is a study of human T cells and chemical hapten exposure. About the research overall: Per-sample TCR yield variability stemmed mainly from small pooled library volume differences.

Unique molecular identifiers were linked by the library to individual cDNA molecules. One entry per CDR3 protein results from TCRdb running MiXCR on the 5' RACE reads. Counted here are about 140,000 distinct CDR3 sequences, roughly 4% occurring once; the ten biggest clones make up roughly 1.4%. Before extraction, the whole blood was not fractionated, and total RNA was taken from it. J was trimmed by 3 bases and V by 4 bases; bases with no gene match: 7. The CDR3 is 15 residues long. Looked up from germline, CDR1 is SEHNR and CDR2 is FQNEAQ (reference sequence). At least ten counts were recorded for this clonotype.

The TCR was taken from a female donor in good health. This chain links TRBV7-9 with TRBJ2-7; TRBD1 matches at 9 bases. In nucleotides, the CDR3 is TGTGCCAGCAGCTACCGGGACAGGGACTTCTACGAGCAGTACTTC. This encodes CASSYRDRDFYEQYF.